This entry describes one TCR beta chain. The data are from a study of cytomegalovirus exposure and HLA in healthy donors. The CDR3 extends over 15 amino acids. The J segment lost 6 bases and the V segment lost 4 bases, leaving 10 bases of the junction unmatched. CDR1 MDHEN and CDR2 SYDVKM come from the germline V gene. Vbeta (60) and Jbeta (13) primers were used in the PCR. Profiled with immunoSEQ multiplex PCR; TCRdb holds only in-frame clones, not every one. The data show fewer than 100,000 clones, about three quarters seen once. Input material: PBMCs. The chain employs TRBV28 and TRBJ1-2; 8 nucleotides line up with TRBD1. The receptor's source is a man in his 60s in good health and CMV-seropositive. CDR3 region: CASSYPQGAIDGYTF. CDR3 DNA sequence: TGTGCCAGCAGTTACCCCCAGGGGGCGATCGATGGCTACACCTTC.